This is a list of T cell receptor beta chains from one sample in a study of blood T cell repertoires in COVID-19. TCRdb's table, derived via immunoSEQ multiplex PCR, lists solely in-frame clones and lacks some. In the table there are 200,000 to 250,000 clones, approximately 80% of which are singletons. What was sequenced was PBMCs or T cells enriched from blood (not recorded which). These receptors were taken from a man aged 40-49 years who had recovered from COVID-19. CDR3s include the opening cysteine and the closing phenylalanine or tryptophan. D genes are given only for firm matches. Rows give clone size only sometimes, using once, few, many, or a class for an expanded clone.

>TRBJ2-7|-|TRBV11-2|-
CASSLGQGFYEQYF
TGTGCCAGCAGCTTAGGGCAGGGGTTTTACGAGCAGTACTTC
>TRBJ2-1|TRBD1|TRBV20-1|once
CSAAGGSEQFF
TGCAGTGCGGCAGGGGGCTCTGAGCAGTTCTTC
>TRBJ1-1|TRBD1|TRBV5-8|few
CASSLVDRVEAFF
TGTGCCAGCAGCTTGGTGGACAGGGTGGAAGCTTTCTTT
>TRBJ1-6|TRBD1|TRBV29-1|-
CSVGQGPNSPLHF
TGCAGCGTGGGACAGGGCCCAAATTCACCCCTCCACTTT
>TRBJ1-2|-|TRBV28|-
CASSLYPTAYGYTF
TGTGCCAGCAGTTTATATCCGACAGCTTATGGCTACACCTTC
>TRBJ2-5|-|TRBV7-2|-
CASSRRRAGFSGETQYF
TGTGCCAGCAGCAGGCGGAGGGCAGGATTCTCGGGTGAGACCCAGTACTTC
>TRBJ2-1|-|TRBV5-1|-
CASSLGGDNEQFF
TGCGCCAGCAGCTTGGGTGGAGACAATGAGCAGTTCTTC
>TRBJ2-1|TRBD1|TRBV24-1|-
CATSDRRQGSNEQFF
TGTGCCACCAGTGACCGTCGACAGGGAAGCAATGAGCAGTTCTTC
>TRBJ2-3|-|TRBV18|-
CASSERAGGDTQYF
TGTGCCAGCTCAGAACGAGCAGGAGGGGATACGCAGTATTTT
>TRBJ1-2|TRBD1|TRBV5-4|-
CASSLQGNYYGYTF
TGTGCCAGCAGCTTACAGGGGAATTACTATGGCTACACCTTC
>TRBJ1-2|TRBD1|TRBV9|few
CASSVALDRGLGLLNGYTF
TGTGCCAGCAGCGTAGCTCTGGACAGGGGGCTTGGGCTACTTAATGGCTACACCTTC
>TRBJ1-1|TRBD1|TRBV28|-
CASRVPGQYTEAFF
TGTGCCAGCAGGGTTCCGGGACAGTACACTGAAGCTTTCTTT
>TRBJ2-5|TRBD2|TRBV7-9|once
CASSRGEETQYF
TGTGCCAGCAGTCGGGGGGAAGAGACCCAGTACTTC
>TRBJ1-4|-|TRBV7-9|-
CASSLRQGGEKLFF
TGTGCCAGCAGCTTGCGTCAGGGCGGTGAAAAACTGTTTTTT
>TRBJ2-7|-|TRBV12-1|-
CATSKSGVAAEQYF
TGTGCCACTTCGAAAAGCGGTGTGGCAGCCGAGCAGTACTTC
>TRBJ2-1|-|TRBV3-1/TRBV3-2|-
CASSQDRGEQFF
TGTGCCAGCAGCCAAGATCGGGGGGAGCAGTTCTTC
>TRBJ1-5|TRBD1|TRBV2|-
CASHRGAGNQPQHF
TGTGCCAGCCACAGGGGGGCGGGCAATCAGCCCCAGCATTTT
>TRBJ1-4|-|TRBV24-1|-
CATSDGGRNEKLFF
TGTGCCACCAGTGATGGAGGGAGGAATGAAAAACTGTTTTTT
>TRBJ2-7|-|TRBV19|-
CASRFSGNSYEQYF
TGTGCCAGTCGATTTAGCGGAAACTCCTACGAGCAGTACTTC
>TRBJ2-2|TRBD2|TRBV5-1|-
CASSLGPRGGTGELFF
TGCGCCAGCAGCTTGGGACCGCGGGGGGGAACCGGGGAGCTGTTTTTT
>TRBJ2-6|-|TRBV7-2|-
CASSDRRGANVLTF
TGTGCCAGCAGCGACAGACGGGGGGCCAACGTCCTGACTTTC
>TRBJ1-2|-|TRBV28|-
CASVHAGDGYTF
TGTGCCAGCGTCCACGCGGGGGATGGCTACACCTTC
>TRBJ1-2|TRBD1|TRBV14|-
CASSRLGQGREGYTF
TGTGCCAGCAGCCGATTAGGACAGGGAAGGGAGGGCTACACCTTC
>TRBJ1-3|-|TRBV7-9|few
CASSPPISTNTIYF
TGTGCCAGCAGCCCCCCTATCTCCACTAACACCATATATTTT
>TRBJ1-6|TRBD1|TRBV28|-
CASSLQTGDSPLHF
TGTGCCAGCAGTCTACAGACAGGGGATTCACCCCTCCACTTT
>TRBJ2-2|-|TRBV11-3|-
CASSPGGLANTGELFF
TGTGCCAGCAGCCCTGGGGGCCTGGCGAACACCGGGGAGCTGTTTTTT
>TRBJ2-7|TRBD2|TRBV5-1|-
CASSLIFRTSGTTREQYF
TGCGCCAGCAGCCTAATCTTTAGGACTAGCGGGACGACGAGGGAGCAGTACTTC
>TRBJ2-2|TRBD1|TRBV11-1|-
CASSYTGTVTGELFF
TGTGCCAGCAGCTACACCGGGACAGTCACCGGGGAGCTGTTTTTT
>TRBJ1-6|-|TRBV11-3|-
CASSLGTRSPLHF
TGTGCCAGCAGCTTAGGCACTCGCTCACCCCTCCACTTT
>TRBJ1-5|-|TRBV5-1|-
CASSLFGESNQPQHF
TGCGCCAGCAGCTTGTTCGGGGAATCAAATCAGCCCCAGCATTTT
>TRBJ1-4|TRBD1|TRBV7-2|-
CASSLNRGLGKLFF
TGTGCCAGCAGCTTGAACAGGGGGCTCGGAAAACTGTTTTTT
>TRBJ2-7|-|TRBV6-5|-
CASGLGAWSSYEQYF
TGTGCCAGCGGTCTTGGGGCTTGGAGCTCCTACGAGCAGTACTTC
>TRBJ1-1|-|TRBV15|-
CATSLVLNTEAFF
TGTGCCACCAGCCTCGTCTTGAACACTGAAGCTTTCTTT
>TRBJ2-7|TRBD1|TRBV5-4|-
CASSSPGQQAVEQYF
TGTGCCAGCAGCAGCCCGGGACAGCAGGCCGTGGAGCAGTACTTC
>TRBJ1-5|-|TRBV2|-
CASKQGNSNQPQHF
TGTGCCAGCAAGCAGGGTAATAGCAATCAGCCCCAGCATTTT
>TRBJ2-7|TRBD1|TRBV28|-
CASSTTGTASYEQYF
TGTGCCAGCAGCACGACCGGGACAGCCTCCTACGAGCAGTACTTC
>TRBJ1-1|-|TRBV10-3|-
CAISPTVNTEAFF
TGTGCCATCAGCCCGACTGTGAACACTGAAGCTTTCTTT
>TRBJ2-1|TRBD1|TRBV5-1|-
CASSSRTGHYNEQFF
TGCGCCAGCAGCTCCCGGACAGGACATTACAATGAGCAGTTCTTC
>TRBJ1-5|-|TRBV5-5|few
CASSLDSRNQPQHF
TGTGCCAGCAGCTTGGACAGTAGGAATCAGCCCCAGCATTTT
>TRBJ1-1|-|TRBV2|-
CASSWGTSHTEAFF
TGTGCCAGCAGTTGGGGGACATCCCACACTGAAGCTTTCTTT
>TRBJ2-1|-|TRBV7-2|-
CASSAQVGGYNEQFF
TGTGCCAGCAGCGCTCAGGTAGGAGGGTACAATGAGCAGTTCTTC
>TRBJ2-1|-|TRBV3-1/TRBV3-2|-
CASSQVGRGEQFF
TGTGCCAGCAGCCAGGTCGGGAGAGGTGAGCAGTTCTTC
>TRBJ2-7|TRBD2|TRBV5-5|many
CASSLSRTGLAGEGYF
TGTGCCAGCAGCTTGTCCCGGACGGGACTAGCGGGAGAGGGGTACTTC
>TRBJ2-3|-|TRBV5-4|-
CASSSSVNWDTQYF
TGTGCCAGCAGCTCCAGCGTAAACTGGGATACGCAGTATTTT
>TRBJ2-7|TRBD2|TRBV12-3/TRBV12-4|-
CASSLGLASEQYF
TGTGCCAGCAGTTTAGGACTAGCCAGCGAGCAGTACTTC
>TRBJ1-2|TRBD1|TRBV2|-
CASSGTGNGGYTF
TGTGCCAGCAGCGGGACAGGGAACGGTGGCTACACCTTC
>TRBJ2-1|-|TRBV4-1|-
CASSQDGRNEQFF
TGCGCCAGCAGCCAAGATGGGAGGAATGAGCAGTTCTTC